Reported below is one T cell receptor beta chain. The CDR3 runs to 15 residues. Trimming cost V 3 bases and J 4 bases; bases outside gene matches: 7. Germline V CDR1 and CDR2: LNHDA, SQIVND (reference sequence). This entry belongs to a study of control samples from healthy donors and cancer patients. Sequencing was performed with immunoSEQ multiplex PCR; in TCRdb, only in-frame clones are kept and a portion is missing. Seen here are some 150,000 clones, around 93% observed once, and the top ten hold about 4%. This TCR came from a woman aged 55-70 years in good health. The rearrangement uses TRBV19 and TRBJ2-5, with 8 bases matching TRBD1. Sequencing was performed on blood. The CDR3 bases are TGTGCCAGTAGTATCGGAGGACAGGGTTCAGAGACCCAGTACTTC. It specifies CASSIGGQGSETQYF.